These T cell receptor beta chains were read from a single sample in a study of T cells after somatic rescue of genetic block. Using immunoSEQ multiplex PCR, the repertoire was profiled, and TCRdb retains in-frame clones only, with some absent. The sample lists 13,000 to 15,000 clones, roughly 72% occurring once. The sample was peripheral blood mononuclear cells (PBMCs). The receptors derive from a boy between 10 and 17 years old. CDR3s include the opening cysteine and the closing phenylalanine or tryptophan.

j_gene: TRBJ2-4
v_gene: TRBV28
CDR3aa: CASSFLGLNIQYF

j_gene: TRBJ1-6
v_gene: TRBV5-1
CDR3aa: CASSSDRRYNSPLHF

j_gene: TRBJ2-7
v_gene: TRBV28
CDR3aa: CASMTSGTGAYEQYF

j_gene: TRBJ1-2
v_gene: TRBV7-2
CDR3aa: CASSLGSGGNYGYTF

j_gene: TRBJ2-1
v_gene: TRBV6-5
CDR3aa: CASSYWGGISYNEQFF

j_gene: TRBJ2-5
v_gene: TRBV5-4
CDR3aa: CASSLKGAQETQYF

j_gene: TRBJ2-5
v_gene: TRBV10-3
CDR3aa: CAISVGTSGGSRETQYF

j_gene: TRBJ1-4
v_gene: TRBV25-1
CDR3aa: CASSDMTATNEKLFF

j_gene: TRBJ2-7
v_gene: TRBV2
CDR3aa: CASSEEAGGPHEQYF

j_gene: TRBJ1-4
v_gene: TRBV20-1
CDR3aa: CSAREFEKLFF

j_gene: TRBJ2-1
v_gene: TRBV9
CDR3aa: CASSVDGGGAYNEQFF

j_gene: TRBJ2-7
v_gene: TRBV28
CDR3aa: CASSESGTGGYEQYF

j_gene: TRBJ2-3
v_gene: TRBV30
CDR3aa: CAWSVRATDTQYF

j_gene: TRBJ2-7
v_gene: TRBV5-1
CDR3aa: CASSPGGSPLSYEQYF

j_gene: TRBJ2-5
v_gene: TRBV5-6
CDR3aa: CASSLWAAGGGQAQYF

j_gene: TRBJ1-4
v_gene: TRBV30
CDR3aa: CAWRPGNEKLFF

j_gene: TRBJ2-5
v_gene: TRBV7-2
CDR3aa: CASTSTPVQETQYF

j_gene: TRBJ1-2
v_gene: TRBV4-1
CDR3aa: CASSQAWDREGYTF

j_gene: TRBJ2-1
v_gene: TRBV7-9
CDR3aa: CASSLGQAYNEQFF

j_gene: TRBJ2-5
v_gene: TRBV18
CDR3aa: CASSPREKETQYF

j_gene: TRBJ2-7
v_gene: TRBV6-5
CDR3aa: CASSYSGRGEQYF

j_gene: TRBJ1-2
v_gene: TRBV29-1
CDR3aa: CSVEDRGQGTNYGYTF

j_gene: TRBJ2-1
v_gene: TRBV19
CDR3aa: CASSQGLAGGGSYNEQFF

j_gene: TRBJ2-5
v_gene: TRBV5-1
CDR3aa: CASSPGSGDAETQYF

j_gene: TRBJ1-6
v_gene: TRBV14
CDR3aa: CASSQGRRMTPLHF

j_gene: TRBJ2-3
v_gene: TRBV5-1
CDR3aa: CASSLRPSTDTQYF

j_gene: TRBJ2-3
v_gene: TRBV7-6
CDR3aa: CASSLASTGLDTQYF

j_gene: TRBJ2-2
v_gene: TRBV19
CDR3aa: CASSRGHFLAGELFF

j_gene: TRBJ1-6
v_gene: TRBV5-1
CDR3aa: CASSWTADYNSPLHF

j_gene: TRBJ2-1
v_gene: TRBV7-8
CDR3aa: CASSLGTHNEQFF

j_gene: TRBJ2-5
v_gene: TRBV4-1
CDR3aa: CASSQDSSYQETQYF

j_gene: TRBJ1-1
v_gene: TRBV11-2
CDR3aa: CASSLTGNTEAFF

j_gene: TRBJ1-3
v_gene: TRBV5-1
CDR3aa: CASSLAARSGNTIYF

j_gene: TRBJ2-1
v_gene: TRBV29-1
CDR3aa: CSVEDGGAQSYNEQFF

j_gene: TRBJ2-5
v_gene: TRBV7-3
CDR3aa: CASSFSRAAQETQYF

j_gene: TRBJ2-3
v_gene: TRBV5-5
CDR3aa: CASSLGGRAPSDTQYF

j_gene: TRBJ2-7
v_gene: TRBV25-1
CDR3aa: CASSDPGISHYEQYF

j_gene: TRBJ2-2
v_gene: TRBV4-2
CDR3aa: CASSPEPRGISTGELFF

j_gene: TRBJ2-3
v_gene: TRBV28
CDR3aa: CASSLQGLYTDTQYF

j_gene: TRBJ2-2
v_gene: TRBV7-6
CDR3aa: CASSPRTVGELFF

j_gene: TRBJ2-7
v_gene: TRBV10-2
CDR3aa: CASSEVDREEYEQYF

j_gene: TRBJ1-4
v_gene: TRBV30
CDR3aa: CAWSPPETANEKLFF

j_gene: TRBJ2-5
v_gene: TRBV2
CDR3aa: CASRRGKLAGVEETQYF

j_gene: TRBJ2-7
v_gene: TRBV6-1
CDR3aa: CASSEELVLSYEQYF

j_gene: TRBJ2-5
v_gene: TRBV5-1
CDR3aa: CASSPRAYVKETQYF

j_gene: TRBJ2-5
v_gene: TRBV5-1
CDR3aa: CASSLGGGALQETQYF

j_gene: TRBJ2-1
v_gene: TRBV5-1
CDR3aa: CASSLSTAGEQFF

j_gene: TRBJ2-7
v_gene: TRBV7-9
CDR3aa: CASSLGGQVTYEQYF

j_gene: TRBJ2-1
v_gene: TRBV18
CDR3aa: CASSPLGQFYNEQFF

j_gene: TRBJ1-2
v_gene: TRBV5-6
CDR3aa: CASSLPAGTGSGYTF

j_gene: TRBJ2-1
v_gene: TRBV6-4
CDR3aa: CATSKGGGSYNEQFF

j_gene: TRBJ2-7
v_gene: TRBV6-6
CDR3aa: CASSYGPGYPYEQYF

j_gene: TRBJ1-5
v_gene: TRBV28
CDR3aa: CASSLRARGSPMRSQPQHF